Below, 29 T cell receptor beta chains from the same sample are listed, as sequenced in a study of T cell changes during pregnancy in multiple sclerosis. Repertoires were generated with immunoSEQ multiplex PCR, while TCRdb's copy carries only in-frame clones and drops some. The table includes tens of thousands of clones, 75% to 95% detected once. Source: peripheral blood, taken after pregnancy. All receptors come from a female donor in good health, enrolled as a control in a pregnancy study.

CDR3 nucleotides: TGTGCCAGCAGAGCTGACAGGTATAGCAATCAGCCCCAGCATTTT. Translation gives CASRADRYSNQPQHF. The chain uses TRBV2 and TRBJ1-5, with D possibly being TRBD1 (6 bases). V dropped 6 bases and J dropped 0 bases, with 12 bases sitting between them. Germline V gene data show CDR1 as SNHLY and CDR2 as FYNNEI. The CDR3 runs to 15 residues.

The genes are TRBV21-1 and TRBJ2-5; TRBD2, as called in the table, went unchecked against the DNA. TRBV21-1 has pseudogene status. The CDR3 is made up of 15 amino acids. The CDR3 nucleotides are TGTGCCAGCAGCAAAAAGGTTCTAGCCGCAGAGACCCAGTACTTC. It yields the protein CASSKKVLAAETQYF.

The V call is TRBV28, the J call TRBJ1-1; D is possibly TRBD1 (5 bases). Germline CDR1 reads MDHEN; CDR2 reads SYDVKM. The CDR3 has 14 residues. Between the trimmed V and J ends, which lost 6 bases and 4 bases, there was a span of 15 bases. For the CDR3, the DNA is TGTGCCAGCAGGCGACAGACCCTGGGCACTGAAGCTTTCTTT. Its translation: CASRRQTLGTEAFF.

The chain carries TRBV28 and TRBJ1-2; D remains ambiguous. The CDR3 has 14 residues. V gave up 7 bases and J gave up 2 bases, with 14 bases separating them. Germline CDR1 is MDHEN and CDR2 is SYDVKM. The CDR3 reads CASTTSPINYGYTF. The CDR3 DNA sequence: TGTGCCAGCACCACTTCCCCGATAAACTATGGCTACACCTTC.

This clone has only a few counts. The chain has TRBV5-8 and TRBJ1-2, with D unresolved. CDR3 size: 9 residues. Germline CDR1 SGHTS, CDR2 YDEGEE. Trimming removed 4 bases at V and 12 bases at J, with 7 bases between. For the CDR3, the DNA is TGTGCCAGCAGCACCCCGGACACCTTC. Encoded protein: CASSTPDTF.

The chain employs TRBV6-1 and TRBJ1-4; 7 bases line up with TRBD1. V trimming: 0 bases; J trimming: 10 bases; junction bases outside the gene matches: 8. Germline CDR1 and CDR2: MNHNS and SASEGT. The CDR3 is 15 residues long. The DNA for the CDR3 is TGTGCCAGCAGTGAAGCGTTACAGGGGCCGGGAAAACTGTTTTTT. Its translation: CASSEALQGPGKLFF.

The chain combines TRBV6-5 with TRBJ2-5, with D possibly TRBD2 on 5 matching bases. V lost 5 bases, J lost 1 base, and 8 bases lay in between. The CDR3 has 13 amino acids. Germline CDR1 and CDR2: MNHEY and SVGAGI. The DNA of the CDR3 is TGTGCCAGCAGTACACGGGGCCAAGAGACCCAGTACTTC. Protein product: CASSTRGQETQYF.

The chain links TRBV21-1 to TRBJ2-1; the tabulated D call, TRBD2, remains unverified against the DNA. TRBV21-1 is flagged as a pseudogene. The CDR3 is 14 residues long. This CDR3 reads CASPPTSPTDEQFF. The CDR3 nucleotides are TGTGCCAGCCCGCCTACTAGCCCTACGGATGAGCAGTTCTTC.

The V call is TRBV28, the J call TRBJ1-1; the D gene is possibly TRBD1 (6 bases). Germline-derived CDR1 and CDR2 are MDHEN and SYDVKM. Deletions cut 7 bases from V and 10 bases from J, with 31 bases between. The CDR3 covers 17 residues. The CDR3 coding sequence is TGTGCCAGCAATTCCGGCGGGGGCGGGACTAGCGGGAGAGGAGCTTTCTTT. This encodes CASNSGGGGTSGRGAFF.

CDR3 amino acids: CASSLSEGTPEQYF. The CDR3 nucleotides read TGTGCCAGCAGTTTATCGGAAGGGACACCTGAGCAGTACTTC. V is TRBV27 and J is TRBJ2-7, with D possibly TRBD1 on 6 matching bases. Germline V gives CDR1 MNHEY, CDR2 SMNVEV (reference sequence). Between the trimmed V and J ends, which lost 0 bases and 7 bases, there was a span of 13 bases. The CDR3 consists of 14 residues.

The rearrangement joins TRBV10-3 to TRBJ1-3, with TRBD1 matching 7 bases. Germline CDR1 reads ENHRY; CDR2 reads SYGVKD. V dropped 2 bases and J dropped 2; count of bases not matched to a gene: 3. This CDR3 is 15 amino acids long. The CDR3 spells CAISEVTGTGNTIYF. The CDR3 DNA sequence: TGTGCCATCAGTGAGGTGACAGGGACTGGAAACACCATATATTTT.

Of note for this clone: At one end, the junction sequence differs from germline, possibly due to a read error. The chain is built from TRBV4-2 and TRBJ2-7; 9 bases line up with TRBD2. The CDR3 consists of 15 residues. Germline CDR1 LGHNA, CDR2 YNFKEQ. The CDR3 DNA is TGTGCCAGCAGCCAAGTGTCCAGCGGGGGGACAACCTCGCACTTC. Translated, it gives CASSQVSSGGTTSHF.

In this sample, this clone turned up a few times. The J gene is TRBJ2-4, the V gene TRBV7-2; D is undetermined. Germline V gene lookup returns CDR1 SGHTA and CDR2 FQGNSA. This CDR3 has 12 residues. Trimming pared 2 bases from V and 4 bases from J, leaving 3 bases between. CDR3 loop: CASSLPKNIQYF. In DNA, the CDR3 is TGTGCCAGCAGCTTACCGAAAAACATTCAGTACTTC.

In this sample, this clone turned up a few times. The chain uses TRBV29-1 and TRBJ1-4; TRBD1 matches at 9 bases. Unmatched junction bases numbered 6, after V lost 0 bases and J lost 7 bases. Germline V gene lookup returns CDR1 SQVTM and CDR2 ANQGSEA. The CDR3 totals 15 residues. CDR3 sequence (DNA): TGCAGCGTTGAAGAGGGGGGACAGGGCGGTGAAAAACTGTTTTTT. Encoded protein: CSVEEGGQGGEKLFF.

The rearrangement joins TRBV28 to TRBJ1-1, with D possibly being TRBD1 (5 bases). The V end lost 3 bases, the J end lost 4 bases, and 9 bases lay between the germline ends. The CDR3 covers 13 residues. Per germline, CDR1 MDHEN and CDR2 SYDVKM. The CDR3 DNA follows: TGTGCCAGCAGTTTTTTGGGGGGCACTGAAGCTTTCTTT. Translation: CASSFLGGTEAFF.

This sequence joins TRBV29-1 and TRBJ2-7; TRBD2 agrees at 11 bases. The CDR3 covers 16 residues. Germline CDR1 SQVTM, CDR2 ANQGSEA. After removal of 3 bases from V and 3 bases from J, the junction contained 10 bases not matched to a gene. In DNA form, the CDR3 reads TGCAGCGTTGACGCCCCCCTGGGGACTAGCGGCTACGAGCAGTACTTC. This codes for CSVDAPLGTSGYEQYF.

With respect to this clone: Other nucleotide sequences from this sample produce the same CDR3. The chain recombines TRBV5-1 with TRBJ2-7; 10 nucleotides line up with TRBD1. The V segment lost 3 bases and the J segment 1 base; nucleotides outside the gene matches: 4. CDR3 length: 15 amino acids. Germline V lookup: CDR1 SGHRS, CDR2 YFSETQ. The CDR3 DNA is TGCGCCAGCAGCTCGCGGGACAGGGGATCCTACGAGCAGTACTTC. Amino acids: CASSSRDRGSYEQYF.

The chain is built from TRBV25-1 and TRBJ2-3, with a weak D call TRBD2 (5 bases). Trimming removed 3 bases from V and 3 bases from J, with 10 bases in between. CDR3 length: 14 residues. The V gene's germline CDR1 is MGHDK and CDR2 SYGVNS. The CDR3 DNA follows: TGTGCCAGCAGTGATTACGGGGTTACAGATACGCAGTATTTT. Encoded protein: CASSDYGVTDTQYF. Combining the CDR3 with reference TRBV25-1 and TRBJ2-3 gives the whole variable domain EADIYQTPRYLVIGTGKKITLECSQTMGHDKMYWYQQDPGMELHLIHYSYGVNSTEKGDLSSESTVSRIRTEHFPLTLESARPSHTSQYLCASSDYGVTDTQYFGPGTRLTVL.

This chain joins TRBV6-1 and TRBJ1-1, with 8 bases lining up with TRBD1. CDR1 and CDR2 from the germline V gene are MNHNS and SASEGT. The CDR3 consists of 15 residues. V lost 4 bases, J lost 2 bases, and 6 bases stayed unmatched. DNA for the CDR3: TGTGCCAGCAGTGCCTGGACAGGGAAAAACACTGAAGCTTTCTTT. This codes for CASSAWTGKNTEAFF.

The chain recombines TRBV7-8 with TRBJ1-2; D possibly corresponds to TRBD1 (6 bases). The CDR3 extends over 16 amino acids. Germline V gene data show CDR1 as SGHVS and CDR2 as FQNEAQ. V lost 2 bases and J lost 9, with 22 bases in between. The CDR3, as DNA: TGTGCCAGCAGCTTAAGGGGGAGGGGGGATTCGGGCCGCTACACCTTC. It is translated as CASSLRGRGDSGRYTF.

The gene calls are TRBV14 and TRBJ1-6; D is unresolved. Between the trimmed V and J ends, which lost 4 bases and 0 bases, there was a span of 7 bases. The CDR3 has 15 amino acids. CDR1 is SGHDN, CDR2 FVKESK, per germline. This CDR3 is CASSPPGSYNSPLHF. The CDR3 DNA reads as TGTGCCAGCAGCCCTCCGGGCTCCTATAATTCACCCCTCCACTTT.

The rearrangement joins TRBV5-4 to TRBJ1-4; D is ambiguous. Germline-derived CDR1 and CDR2 are SGHNT and YYREEE (reference sequence). V shed 2 bases and J shed 7 bases, with 9 bases lying between them. CDR3 length: 13 amino acids. The CDR3 protein is CASSFGDSEKLFF. The CDR3 nucleotides are TGTGCCAGCAGCTTCGGGGATAGTGAAAAACTGTTTTTT.

The gene calls are TRBV6-4 and TRBJ2-6, with TRBD1 identical over 7 bases. V trimming: 0 bases; J trimming: 2 bases; junction bases outside the gene matches: 1. The germline V gene encodes CDR1 MRHNA and CDR2 SNTAGT. The CDR3 is made up of 16 amino acids. CDR3 nucleotides: TGTGCCAGCAGTGACTCAGGGGGCACTGGGGCCAACGTCCTGACTTTC. This codes for CASSDSGGTGANVLTF.

The chain is built from TRBV7-2 and TRBJ1-5; D is perhaps TRBD1 (5 bases). This CDR3 is built from 15 residues. Germline V gene sequence: CDR1 SGHTA, CDR2 FQGNSA. With 1 base removed from V and 0 bases from J, the gap between germline ends came to 7 bases. The CDR3: CASSLDRNSNQPQHF. CDR3 nucleotide sequence: TGTGCCAGCAGCTTAGACAGGAATAGCAATCAGCCCCAGCATTTT. Based on the CDR3 plus reference TRBV7-2 and TRBJ1-5, the full variable domain is GAGVSQSPSNKVTEKGKDVELRCDPISGHTALYWYRQSLGQGLEFLIYFQGNSAPDKSGLPSDRFSAERTGGSVSTLTIQRTQQEDSAVYLCASSLDRNSNQPQHFGDGTRLSIL.

V is TRBV9 and J is TRBJ2-3; weak D call: TRBD1 (6 bases). Germline V gene sequence: CDR1 SGDLS, CDR2 YYNGEE. With 1 base removed from V and 6 bases from J, the gap between germline ends came to 18 bases. The CDR3 is 16 residues long. As DNA, the CDR3 is TGTGCCAGCAGCGTATGGGGGAGTACAGGGTCGGATACGCAGTATTTT. The encoded protein is CASSVWGSTGSDTQYF.

V and J are TRBV28 and TRBJ1-2; maybe TRBD1 (6 bases). CDR1 MDHEN and CDR2 SYDVKM come from the germline V gene. This CDR3 has 14 residues. V dropped 4 bases and J dropped 8 bases, with 17 bases sitting between them. DNA for the CDR3: TGTGCCAGCAGTTGGACCGCCAGCGGGGGCGGCTACACCTTC. Translated: CASSWTASGGGYTF.

The chain has TRBV9 and TRBJ2-7; 9 bases line up with TRBD2. Losses at the gene ends were 0 bases for V and 7 bases for J; bases not matched to a gene: 8. CDR1 and CDR2 (germline): SGDLS, YYNGEE. This CDR3 is built from 15 residues. The CDR3 reads CASSVDVAGVGEQYF. DNA for the CDR3: TGTGCCAGCAGCGTAGACGTAGCGGGAGTGGGTGAGCAGTACTTC.

This sequence joins TRBV6-1 and TRBJ1-5; D remains unclear. Trimming removed 4 bases from V and 0 bases from J, with 16 bases in between. Germline V CDR1 and CDR2: MNHNS, SASEGT. The CDR3 is 17 amino acids. The CDR3 nucleotides are TGTGCCAGCAGTGGGTGGGAGCCGTCCTATAGCAATCAGCCCCAGCATTTT. Residues: CASSGWEPSYSNQPQHF.

This chain uses TRBV7-6 with TRBJ1-1, with 8 positions matching TRBD1. The ends lost 1 base at V and 0 bases at J; junction bases unmatched: 7. Per the germline V gene, CDR1 is SGHVS and CDR2 is FNYEAQ. CDR3 length: 17 residues. The CDR3 nucleotides are TGTGCCAGCAGCTTAGAAAAGACAGGGGCGCTGAACACTGAAGCTTTCTTT. This encodes CASSLEKTGALNTEAFF.